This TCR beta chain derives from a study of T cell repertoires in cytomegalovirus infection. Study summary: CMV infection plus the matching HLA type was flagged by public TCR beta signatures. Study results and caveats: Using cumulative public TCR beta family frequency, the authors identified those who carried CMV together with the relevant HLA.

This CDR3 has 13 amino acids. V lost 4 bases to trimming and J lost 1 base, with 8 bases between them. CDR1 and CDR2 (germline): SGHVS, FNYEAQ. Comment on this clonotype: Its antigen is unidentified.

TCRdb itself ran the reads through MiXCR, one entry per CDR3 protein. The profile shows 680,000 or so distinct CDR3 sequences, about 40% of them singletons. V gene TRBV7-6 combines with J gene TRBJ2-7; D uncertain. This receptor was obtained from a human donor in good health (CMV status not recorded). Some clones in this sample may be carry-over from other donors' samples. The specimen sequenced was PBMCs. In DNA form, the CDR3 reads TGTGCCAGCAGCTATACCAAATCCTACGAGCAGTACTTC. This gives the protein CASSYTKSYEQYF.